The next 8 T cell receptor beta chains were all read from a single sample in a study of control samples from healthy donors and cancer patients. Profiled with immunoSEQ multiplex PCR; TCRdb holds only in-frame clones, not every one. The data contain some 77,000 clones, around 90% of them singletons. The specimen was blood. Receptor source: a woman aged 60 to 75 in good health.

This chain joins TRBV27 and TRBJ2-2; 10 bases align to TRBD2. Germline-derived CDR1 and CDR2 are MNHEY and SMNVEV (reference sequence). After removal of 5 bases from V and 0 bases from J, the junction contained 3 bases not matched to a gene. There are 16 residues in the CDR3. Here the CDR3 DNA reads TGTGCCAGCAGTAAACTAGCGGGGCCGAACACCGGGGAGCTGTTTTTT. It is translated as CASSKLAGPNTGELFF.

The V gene is TRBV7-3, the J gene TRBJ2-2; TRBD1 matches at 9 bases. This CDR3 is 15 amino acids long. The V segment lost 7 bases and the J segment 3 bases; nucleotides outside the gene matches: 6. CDR1 and CDR2 (germline): SGHTA, FQGTGA. CDR3 sequence reads: CASTYGTGYTGELFF. The CDR3 DNA follows: TGTGCCAGCACTTACGGGACAGGGTACACCGGGGAGCTGTTTTTT.

V usage is TRBV25-1 and J usage is TRBJ1-3; no clear D gene. This CDR3 comprises 14 residues. Trimming cost V 4 bases and J 0 bases, with 7 bases left between them. In germline, CDR1 is MGHDK, CDR2 SYGVNS. The CDR3 region has the DNA TGTGCCAGCAGTGGAGCCGGCTCTGGAAACACCATATATTTT. This codes for CASSGAGSGNTIYF.

The V and J genes are TRBV29-1 and TRBJ2-1; D uncertain. The CDR3 covers 12 residues. CDR1 is SQVTM and CDR2 is ANQGSEA in the germline V gene. Between the trimmed V and J ends, which lost 0 bases and 10 bases, there was a span of 10 bases. CDR3 in DNA: TGCAGCGTTGAAGATCTCGGCCAGGAGCAGTTCTTC. The encoded protein is CSVEDLGQEQFF.

The CDR3 nucleotides read TGTGCCAGCAGCCCTGGGACTAGCGGGAGACTTTCCTACAATGAGCAGTTCTTC. It translates to CASSPGTSGRLSYNEQFF. The J gene is TRBJ2-1, the V gene TRBV5-4, with 14 bases identical to TRBD2. Unmatched junction bases numbered 7, after V lost 4 bases and J lost 1 base. Germline CDR1 reads SGHNT; CDR2 reads YYREEE (reference sequence). CDR3 size: 18 residues.

This sequence joins TRBV28 and TRBJ2-3; D gene unclear. Germline V gene lookup returns CDR1 MDHEN and CDR2 SYDVKM. CDR3 size: 14 residues. V was cut by 2 bases and J by 1 base, with 7 bases left in between. The CDR3 bases are TGTGCCAGCAGTTTAGTCGCCGGCACAGATACGCAGTATTTT. Amino acids: CASSLVAGTDTQYF.

This clone has a single count. This chain uses TRBV7-8 with TRBJ2-1, with 10 bases identical to TRBD2. There are 15 residues in the CDR3. The germline V gene encodes CDR1 SGHVS and CDR2 FQNEAQ. The J segment lost 8 bases and the V segment lost 1 base, leaving 5 bases of the junction unmatched. Here the CDR3 reads CASSLGLAGDYEQFF. The CDR3 DNA sequence: TGTGCCAGCAGCTTAGGGCTAGCGGGAGACTATGAGCAGTTCTTC.

The chain joins TRBV5-4 to TRBJ1-2; D not certain. Germline V gives CDR1 SGHNT, CDR2 YYREEE (reference sequence). V was trimmed by 4 bases and J by 2 bases, leaving 12 bases between them. The CDR3 consists of 14 residues. The CDR3 region is CASSQGLGNYGYTF. The CDR3 coding sequence is TGTGCCAGCAGCCAAGGATTGGGGAACTATGGCTACACCTTC.